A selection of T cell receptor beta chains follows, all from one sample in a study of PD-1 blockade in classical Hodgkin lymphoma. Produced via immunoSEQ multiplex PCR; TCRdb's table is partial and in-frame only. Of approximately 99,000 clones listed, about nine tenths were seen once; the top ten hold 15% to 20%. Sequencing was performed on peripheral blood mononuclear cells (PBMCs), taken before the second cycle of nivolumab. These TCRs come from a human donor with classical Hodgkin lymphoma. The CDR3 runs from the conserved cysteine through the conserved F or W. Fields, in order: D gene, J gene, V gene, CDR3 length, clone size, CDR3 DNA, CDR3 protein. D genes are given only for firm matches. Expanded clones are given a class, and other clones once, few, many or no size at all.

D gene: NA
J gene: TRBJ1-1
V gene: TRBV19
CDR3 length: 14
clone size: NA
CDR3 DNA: TGTGCCAGTAGTATAGTGGCAGGTCGGACCGAAGCTTTCTTT
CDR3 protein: CASSIVAGRTEAFF

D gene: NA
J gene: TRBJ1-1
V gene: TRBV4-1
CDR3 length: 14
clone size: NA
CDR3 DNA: TGCGCCAGCAGCCCGAAGGGCCTAAACACTGAAGCTTTCTTT
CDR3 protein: CASSPKGLNTEAFF

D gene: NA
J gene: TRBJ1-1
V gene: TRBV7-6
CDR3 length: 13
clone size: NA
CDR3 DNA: TGTGCCAGCAGTTCCGACCAGAACACTGAAGCTTTCTTT
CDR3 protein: CASSSDQNTEAFF

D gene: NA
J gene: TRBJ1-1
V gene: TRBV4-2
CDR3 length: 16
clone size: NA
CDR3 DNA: TGTGCCAGCAGCCAGGAGGAAAGCATCGGGGGCATTGAAGCTTTCTTT
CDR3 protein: CASSQEESIGGIEAFF

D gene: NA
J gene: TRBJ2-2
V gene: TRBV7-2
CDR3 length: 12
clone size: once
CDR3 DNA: TGTGCCAGCAGCTTATATCTCAGGGAGCTGTTTTTT
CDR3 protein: CASSLYLRELFF

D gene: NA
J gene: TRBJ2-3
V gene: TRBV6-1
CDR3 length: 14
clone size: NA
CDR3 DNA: TGTGCCGGGACGACAGATTTGGGGACAGATACGCAGTATTTT
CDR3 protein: CAGTTDLGTDTQYF

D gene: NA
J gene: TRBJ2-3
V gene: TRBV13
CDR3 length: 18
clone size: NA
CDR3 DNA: TGTGCCAGCAGCTTGGAGGTATGGGACCAGCCTAGCACAGATACGCAGTATTTT
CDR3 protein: CASSLEVWDQPSTDTQYF

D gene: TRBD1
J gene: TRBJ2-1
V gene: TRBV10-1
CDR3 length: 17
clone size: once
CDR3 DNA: TGCGCCAGCAGTGTGTCCCAAGGGACAGACCCCTACAATGAGCAGTTCTTC
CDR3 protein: CASSVSQGTDPYNEQFF

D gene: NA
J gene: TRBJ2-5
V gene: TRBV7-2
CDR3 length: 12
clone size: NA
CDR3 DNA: TGTGCCAGCAGCTTAGTGGGGGGGACCCAGTACTTC
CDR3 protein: CASSLVGGTQYF

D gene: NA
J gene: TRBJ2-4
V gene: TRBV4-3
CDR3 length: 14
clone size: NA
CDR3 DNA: TGCGCCAGCAGCCCGGACAAGATCGGGAACATTCAGTACTTC
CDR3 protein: CASSPDKIGNIQYF

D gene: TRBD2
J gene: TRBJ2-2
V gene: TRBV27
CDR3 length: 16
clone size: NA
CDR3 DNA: TGTGCCAGCAGTTCCCGGACTAGCGTGAACACCGGGGAGCTGTTTTTT
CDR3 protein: CASSSRTSVNTGELFF

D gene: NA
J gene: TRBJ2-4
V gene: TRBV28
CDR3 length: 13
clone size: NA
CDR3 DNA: TGTGCCAGCAGTTTATTTCCCAGAAACATTCAGTACTTC
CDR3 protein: CASSLFPRNIQYF

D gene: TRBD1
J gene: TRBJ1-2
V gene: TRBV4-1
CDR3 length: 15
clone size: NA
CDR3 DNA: TGCGCCAGCAGCCTAGAGGGGGCAGGGCTGCATGGCTACACCTTC
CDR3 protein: CASSLEGAGLHGYTF

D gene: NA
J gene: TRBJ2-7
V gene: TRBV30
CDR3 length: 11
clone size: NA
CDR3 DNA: TGTGCCTGGAGTGCAGCAGGAGAGCAGTACTTC
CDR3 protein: CAWSAAGEQYF

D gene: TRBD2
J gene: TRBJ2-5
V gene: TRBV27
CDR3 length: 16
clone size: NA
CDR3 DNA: TGTGCCAGCAGTTTATTTGCGGGAGGGCCTTGGGAGACCCAGTACTTC
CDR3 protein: CASSLFAGGPWETQYF

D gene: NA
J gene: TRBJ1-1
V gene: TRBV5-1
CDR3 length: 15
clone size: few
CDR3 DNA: TGCGCCAGCAGCTCGGATGGACAGTTCAACACTGAAGCTTTCTTT
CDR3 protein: CASSSDGQFNTEAFF

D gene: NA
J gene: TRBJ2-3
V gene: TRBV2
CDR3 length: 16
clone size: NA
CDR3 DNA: TGTGCCAGCAGTCGCACCGGGACCGTGAACACAGATACGCAGTATTTT
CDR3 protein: CASSRTGTVNTDTQYF

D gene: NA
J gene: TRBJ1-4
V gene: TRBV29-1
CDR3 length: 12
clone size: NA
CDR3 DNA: TGCAGCGTTGGGGGGGCGGGTGAAAAACTGTTTTTT
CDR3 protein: CSVGGAGEKLFF

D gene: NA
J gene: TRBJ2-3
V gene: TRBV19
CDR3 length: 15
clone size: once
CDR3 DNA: TGTGCCAGTAGTAGCCGAGGCCGAAGCACAGATACGCAGTATTTT
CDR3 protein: CASSSRGRSTDTQYF

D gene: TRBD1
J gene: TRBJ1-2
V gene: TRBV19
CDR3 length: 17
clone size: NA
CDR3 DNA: TGTGCCAGTACCCACCCGGGACAGGAGGAGGAGATTCGCGGCTACACCTTC
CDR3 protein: CASTHPGQEEEIRGYTF

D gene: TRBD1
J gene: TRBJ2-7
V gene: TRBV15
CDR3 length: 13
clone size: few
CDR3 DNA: TGTGCCACCAGCAGGGACAGGGGGAGGGAGCAGTACTTC
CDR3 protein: CATSRDRGREQYF

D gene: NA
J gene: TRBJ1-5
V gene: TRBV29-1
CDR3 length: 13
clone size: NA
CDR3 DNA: TGCAGCGTTACGTTGGGCCTCAATCAGCCCCAGCATTTT
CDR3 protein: CSVTLGLNQPQHF

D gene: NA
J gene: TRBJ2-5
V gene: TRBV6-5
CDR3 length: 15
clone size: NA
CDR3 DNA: TGTGCCAGCAGCCAGGGGGGCGCGTCCCAAGAGACCCAGTACTTC
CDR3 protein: CASSQGGASQETQYF

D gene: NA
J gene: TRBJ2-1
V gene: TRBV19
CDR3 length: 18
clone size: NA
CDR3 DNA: TGTGCCAGTAGTAAATGGGGAAGGGGCGGAGGTTCTTACAATGAGCAGTTCTTC
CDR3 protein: CASSKWGRGGGSYNEQFF

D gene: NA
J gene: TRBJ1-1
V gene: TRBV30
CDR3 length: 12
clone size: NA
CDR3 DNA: TGTGCCTGGAGTGTGGGGAACACTGAAGCTTTCTTT
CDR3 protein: CAWSVGNTEAFF

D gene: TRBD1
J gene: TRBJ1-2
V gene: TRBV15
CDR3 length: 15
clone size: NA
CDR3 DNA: TGTGCCACCAGCAGACCTACGGGACAGAGATATGGCTACACCTTC
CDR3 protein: CATSRPTGQRYGYTF

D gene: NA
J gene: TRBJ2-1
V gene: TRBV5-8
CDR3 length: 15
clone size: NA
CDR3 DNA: TGTGCCAGCACCTTCGGAACTGGGGGATACAATGAGCAGTTCTTC
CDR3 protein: CASTFGTGGYNEQFF

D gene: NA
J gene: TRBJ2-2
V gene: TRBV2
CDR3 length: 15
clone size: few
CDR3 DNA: TGTGCCAGCAGTGCTAGTGCTAGCCCCAATGGGGAGCTGTTTTTT
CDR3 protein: CASSASASPNGELFF

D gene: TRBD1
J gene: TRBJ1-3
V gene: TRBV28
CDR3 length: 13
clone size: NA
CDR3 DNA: TGTGCCAGCAGATCCAGGGGGAGGAACACCATATATTTT
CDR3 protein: CASRSRGRNTIYF

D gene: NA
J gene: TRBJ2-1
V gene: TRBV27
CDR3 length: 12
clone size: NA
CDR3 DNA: TGTGCCAGCAGCAACACAGGACGAGAGCAGTTCTTC
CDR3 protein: CASSNTGREQFF

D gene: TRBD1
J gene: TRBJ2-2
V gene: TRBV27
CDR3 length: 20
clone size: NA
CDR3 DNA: TGTGCCAGCAGTCCGTTCTGGGACAGGGTGACTTCTATGGACACCGGGGAGCTGTTTTTT
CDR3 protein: CASSPFWDRVTSMDTGELFF

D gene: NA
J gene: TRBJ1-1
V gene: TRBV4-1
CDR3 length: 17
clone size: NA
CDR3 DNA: TGCGCCAGCAGCCAATATGGGGAGGGGTTGGCGAACACTGAAGCTTTCTTT
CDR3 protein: CASSQYGEGLANTEAFF

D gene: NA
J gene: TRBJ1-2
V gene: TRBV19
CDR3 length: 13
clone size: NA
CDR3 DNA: TGTGCCAGTAGTAAGACCCCAGATAATGGCTACACCTTC
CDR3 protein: CASSKTPDNGYTF

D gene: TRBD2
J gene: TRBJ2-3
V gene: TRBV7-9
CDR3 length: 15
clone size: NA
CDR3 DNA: TGTGCCAGCAGCCGGACTAGCGGGGGCACAGATACGCAGTATTTT
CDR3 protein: CASSRTSGGTDTQYF

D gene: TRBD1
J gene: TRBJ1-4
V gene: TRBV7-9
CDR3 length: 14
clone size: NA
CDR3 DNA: TGTGCCAGCAGCTTAGGACAGGGGAAGGGAAAACTGTTTTTT
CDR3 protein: CASSLGQGKGKLFF

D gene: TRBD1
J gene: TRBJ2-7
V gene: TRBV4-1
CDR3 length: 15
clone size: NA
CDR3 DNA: TGCGCCAGCCGAGGGGTGGGACAGGGGTTATACGAGCAGTACTTC
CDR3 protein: CASRGVGQGLYEQYF

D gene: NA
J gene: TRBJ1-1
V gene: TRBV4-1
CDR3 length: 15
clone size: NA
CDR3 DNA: TGCGCCAGCAGCAGAGGCCCCGTAGGAGACACTGAAGCTTTCTTT
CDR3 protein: CASSRGPVGDTEAFF

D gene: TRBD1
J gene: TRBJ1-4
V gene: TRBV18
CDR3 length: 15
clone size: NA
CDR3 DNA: TGTGCCAGCTCCCGGCAAGACAGGGACAATGAAAAACTGTTTTTT
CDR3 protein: CASSRQDRDNEKLFF

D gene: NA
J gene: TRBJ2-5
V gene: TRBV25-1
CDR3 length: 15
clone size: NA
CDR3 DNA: TGTGCCAGCACCCCTTCAAGCCGGGGGCAAGAGACCCAGTACTTC
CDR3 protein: CASTPSSRGQETQYF

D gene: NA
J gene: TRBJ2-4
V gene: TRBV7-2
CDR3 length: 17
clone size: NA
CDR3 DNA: TGTGCCAGCAGCCCCTTCGGAGCGGCTCTAGCCAAAAACATTCAGTACTTC
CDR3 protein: CASSPFGAALAKNIQYF

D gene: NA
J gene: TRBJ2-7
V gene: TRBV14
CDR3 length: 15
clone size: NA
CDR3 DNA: TGTGCCAGCAGCCCCCTGGGACGGAATGACTACGAGCAGTACTTC
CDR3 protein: CASSPLGRNDYEQYF

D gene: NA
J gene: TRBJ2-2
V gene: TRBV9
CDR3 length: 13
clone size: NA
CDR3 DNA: TGTGCCAGCAGCGCTATGAACACCGGGGAGCTGTTTTTT
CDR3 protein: CASSAMNTGELFF

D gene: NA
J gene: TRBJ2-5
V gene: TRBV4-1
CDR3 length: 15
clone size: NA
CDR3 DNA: TGCGCCAGCAGCCACCCTACTAGCTGGGAGGAGACCCAGTACTTC
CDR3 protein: CASSHPTSWEETQYF

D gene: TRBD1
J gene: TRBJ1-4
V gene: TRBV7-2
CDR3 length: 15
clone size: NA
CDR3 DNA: TGTGCCAGCAGCTTAGGGGACCGACAGGGTGGAAAACTGTTTTTT
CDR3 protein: CASSLGDRQGGKLFF

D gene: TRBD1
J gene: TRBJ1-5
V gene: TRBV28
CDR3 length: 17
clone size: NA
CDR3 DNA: TGTGCCAGCAGTTTCGGGGACAGACTTTATAGCAATCAGCCCCAGCATTTT
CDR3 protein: CASSFGDRLYSNQPQHF